This paragraph covers one TCR beta chain sequence. Its specific antigen is unknown. No base quality information exists; no much larger clone differs at one position. This sample stems from a study of cytomegalovirus exposure and HLA in healthy donors (dated by TCRdb to about 2017). Notes on the research overall: According to an earlier analysis of a few hundred of the donors, about 179 million T cells yielded 95 million to 140 million unique TCR beta sequences and less than 300 Gb of sequence data. Among the roughly 400 genotyped donors, around 81% belonged to the genetic ancestry cluster associated with self-reported Caucasian donors. The study was designed to test whether signatures of past pathogen exposure could be identified by cataloging public T cell receptors. HLA typing included class I and class II loci at four-digit resolution. A later genetic analysis took genome-wide SNP genotypes for about 65% of the 666 donors and used that subset as a discovery cohort. Typing coverage varied by locus: about 620-630 donors for A, B, C, DRB1 and DQB1; 500 to 550 for DQA1; 606 for DPA1; roughly 450 for DPB1. All discovery cohort repertoires had been generated on a single sequencing platform. The study used immunosequencing to profile the T cell repertoires of 666 subjects and linked those repertoires to cytomegalovirus serostatus. Approximately 300 gigabases of sequencing data and 70 million to 100 million unique TCR sequences were included in an early release covering about 600 HLA-typed donors. To decide whether each TCR beta V gene segment behaved as functional or pseudogenic, an earlier analysis of some 600 of the donors relied on high-throughput TCR beta sequencing. To predict cytomegalovirus infection status, the study combined high-throughput TCR immunosequencing, statistical association of individual TCRs with disease status, and machine learning. On average, 235,054 unique TCR beta nucleotide sequences were sequenced per donor among 350 to 400 genotyped donors of the cohort, with roughly 18% of those sequences being non-productive. A later analysis re-analyzed previously published TCR beta repertoires from roughly 690 donors and added high-resolution HLA genotyping to study TCR occurrence patterns. Besides the first cohort of about 730 subjects, a separate validation cohort made up of 120 or so different subjects was used. About five DR-DQ haplotypes were handled as single units for association and clustering because linkage in the cohort was strong. Alongside the repertoire data, information on donor age, sex, ethnicity and CMV serostatus was compiled. Rather than using new phenotypic data, the later analysis identified candidate immune exposures from TCR beta sequences and from how often those sequences occurred across donors. The paper as a whole reports these results and caveats: The sequencing pipeline was judged likely to have produced a cluster of highly shared sequence variants as a technical artifact. Most TCR sequences were observed very rarely across donors, whereas some public TCRs were present in many individuals. Broadly in line with IMGT annotations, most TCR beta V segments showed up in productive rearrangements about 87% or about 30% of the time in an earlier analysis of a few hundred of the donors. In this cohort, only TCR beta chains were sequenced, and detectable features were limited by the absence of alpha or paired-chain data. HLA typing was unavailable for some donors at each locus, so association tests used only the typed subset. A further reported finding was that TCR beta sequences accurately predicted the HLA-A and HLA-B alleles for most subjects in the first cohort. Compared with the approximately 710-donor mean, donors in an Asian-associated ancestry cluster had fewer N-insertions in productive TCRs, according to a later genetic analysis. A later genetic analysis associated a missense DCLRE1C variant with V-gene and J-gene trimming of TCR beta chains, and an independent cohort replicated the association. In both the original and validation cohorts, the classifier was reported to diagnose cytomegalovirus status with high specificity and sensitivity. Strong co-occurrence of HLA alleles, especially DR and DQ, made assigning TCR associations to individual alleles difficult. In a later analysis, several top co-occurrence clusters were reported to appear linked to parvovirus B19, influenza, CMV and Epstein-Barr virus. In a later analysis, TCR association rates were found to vary across HLA loci, with the most associated TCRs seen for DRB1 alleles and the fewest for HLA-C alleles. In the study, around 150 TCR beta chains were listed as associated with cytomegalovirus. Most CMV-associated TCR beta chains appeared to be HLA-restricted in a later analysis, and the HLA associations seemed to be driven largely by CMV exposure. Linkage disequilibrium might explain the correlated functional status among segregating V segments, but an unknown experimental factor could not be excluded. It was suggested by the authors that the approach could potentially be generalized to other disease states and immunological phenotypes. Specific HLA alleles were associated with 15,000 to 20,000 TCR beta sequences at a false discovery rate of 0.05 in a later analysis. Presence/absence analyses assumed roughly uniform sequencing depth across donors, an assumption that may not hold. In a later analysis, HLA-associated TCR beta chains were found to be more clonally expanded and to have lower generation probabilities than equally common non-associated chains. Some IMGT-functional V segments, including TRBV6-2 and TRBV6-3, could not be distinguished by the 87-base-pair reads and were therefore excluded. The only immune exposure information available for the cohort was CMV serostatus. Three of the identified cytomegalovirus-associated TCR beta chains were confirmed in vitro to be specific for cytomegalovirus antigens. Over 15 rarely observed V segments, including chromosome 9 orphons, were excluded from the earlier analysis of several hundred of the donors because counts were too low.

The cohort consisted of 670 or so healthy bone marrow donors. At the time of sampling, every cohort member was nominally healthy, though immune exposures that went unrecorded were likely present. The donor tested CMV seronegative, placing the donor among the 352 seronegative members of the cohort. A peripheral blood sample was provided by each donor, and peripheral blood mononuclear cells were used for TCR beta sequencing. The Qiagen DNeasy Blood Extraction Kit was used to extract genomic DNA from the blood cell samples. Library prep was done by the immunoSEQ multiplex PCR assay. A mixture of 60 forward primers for TCR Vbeta segments and 13 reverse primers for TCR Jbeta segments was used in the multiplex PCR. The CDR3 region of rearranged TCR beta genes was amplified from genomic DNA by a multiplex PCR assay. The Illumina HiSeq System was used to sequence the amplified TCR beta libraries as 87-base-pair reads. The paper's data handling went like this. Across the 666 repertoires, a later analysis counted approximately 83 million unique TCR beta chains, around 10 million of which were shared by at least two donors. Raw reads were error-corrected and collapsed into unique sequences with a nearest-neighbor algorithm that merged closely related sequences to remove PCR and sequencing errors. V, D and J gene segments were assigned by aligning CDR3 sequences to IMGT reference sequences. For a sequence to be retained, a match of at least six nucleotides to both a V gene segment and a J gene segment was required. Rearrangements were classified as productive when the CDR3 lacked stop codons and remained in frame with V and J, and all other rearrangements were classified as non-productive. Following IMGT convention, CDR3 was defined as the stretch from the second conserved V-encoded cysteine to the conserved J-encoded phenylalanine. The earlier analysis of 500 to 600 of the donors excluded sequences that lacked an unambiguous match to a single V gene segment. In an earlier analysis of approximately 610 of the donors, V segments were called functional above 56.7% productive rearrangements and were called segregating when the between-donor standard deviation exceeded 5%. To diagnose cytomegalovirus status from the catalog of TCR beta chain sequences, a statistical classification framework was built. In a later analysis, V and J genes were assigned by comparing TCR nucleotide sequences against IMGT/GENE-DB human TR gene sequences. In a later analysis, CDR3 sequences and most-parsimonious VDJ recombination scenarios were assigned using the TCRdist pipeline. A later analysis defined each TCR beta chain by its CDR3 amino acid sequence plus V-gene family, and excluded reads lacking a unique V-gene family. In a later analysis, approximately 590 highly shared, low-generation-probability nucleotide sequences were removed to address suspected cross-contamination and a sequencing artifact. In a later analysis, a clonal expansion index for each public chain was calculated from normalized within-repertoire ranks of inferred template counts. Generation probabilities in a later analysis came from a VDJ recombination model fitted to out-of-frame rearrangements, and those results were checked against IGoR. In a later analysis, hypergeometric tests were used to score TCR-TCR, TCR-HLA and TCR-CMV co-occurrence, with a repertoire-size bias correction applied to TCR pairs. A later analysis estimated false discovery rates by permuting HLA or CMV assignments 20 times. In a later analysis, co-occurring TCRs were grouped using DBSCAN, and TCRdist sequence similarity was added for clustering within HLA-allele-positive subsets. Co-occurrence clustering excluded repertoires with fewer than 30,000 or more than 120,000 public chains, plus five with anomalous nucleotide sharing. As stored in TCRdb, this immuneACCESS dataset retains in-frame rearrangements with V and J assigned. A fraction of the clones does not appear; measured against another copy, unresolved V genes explain less than half of the discrepancy, and the remainder lacks a known reason. V and J calls plus clone size are reproduced from that table; the DNA served to infer D and trimming. For this sample the table gives 150,000 to 200,000 clones, of which over 75% were detected only once. Together, the top ten hold 1.6% of the sample.

The cysteine opens and the phenylalanine closes a CDR3 of 16 amino acids. Solely the CDR3 DNA is kept, with 48 bases framed from the first base. V is cut back by 6 bases and J by 0 bases, with 9 bases in the junction unmatched. Based on the germline V gene (reference sequence), the CDR1 and CDR2 sequences are MNHEY and SMNVEV. The clonotype originates from a woman in her 30s in good health and CMV-seronegative. Source material: PBMCs. The rearrangement joined TRBV27 to TRBJ1-1, with 8 bases in between that match TRBD1. The CDR3 protein is CASRGTGDPLNTEAFF. The base sequence is TGTGCCAGCAGGGGGACAGGCGACCCCTTGAACACTGAAGCTTTCTTT.